Described below is a single TCR beta chain sequence and its context. V was cut by 0 bases and J by 6 bases, with 6 bases left in between. Germline lookup yields CDR1 LGHDT and CDR2 YNNKEL (reference sequence). The CDR3 totals 14 residues. Produced via immunoSEQ multiplex PCR; TCRdb's table is partial and in-frame only. Of approximately 200,000 clones in the sample, approximately 81% were seen once. This entry is derived from a study of blood T cell repertoires in COVID-19. The chain links TRBV3-1 (or the pseudogene TRBV3-2) to TRBJ1-6, with D tentatively TRBD1 (6 bases). The sample was PBMCs or T cells enriched from blood (not recorded which). The sequence came from a man aged 40-49 years who had recovered from COVID-19. For the CDR3, the DNA is TGTGCCAGCAGCCAAGACAGGGGTAATTCACCCCTCCACTTT. Translated, it gives CASSQDRGNSPLHF.